This record concerns one T cell receptor (beta chain) sequence. No antigen is known for it. Base qualities are not provided; no much larger clone lies one nucleotide away. The record originates from a study of blood T cell repertoires in COVID-19 (dated by TCRdb to 2020 to 2022). The study in broad terms: Samples from collaborators originated in the United States, Italy and Spain and spanned both the acute and convalescent phases of COVID-19. Samples came from the ongoing ImmuneRACE study (first 160 participants) plus 1,254 subjects from 6 global collaborators. The repertoires were released in a freely available public database intended as a resource for research on the immune response to SARS-CoV-2. Subjects who had been exposed to COVID-19, were actively infected with it, or had recovered from it provided the deeply sampled blood TCRbeta repertoires that made up the dataset. The material from the prospective study consisted of cDNA or gDNA derived from T cells, B-cell-depleted T cells, or PBMCs. Where available, HLA class I and class II types were obtained from metadata supplied by the sample provider rather than from assay-based typing. Nearly every sample came with metadata listing a de-identified subject ID, COVID-19 status, age in years and sex. Study-level results and caveats: The quantity of clinical and demographic metadata differed by source and by participant and was supplied without curation.

Participants in the prospective study were enrolled through a virtual design, were aged roughly 18 to 100 years, and lived in roughly 26 United States geographic areas. To assign participants to cohorts, the prospective study relied on clinical history that participants themselves reported in a screening survey and a study questionnaire. A participant counted as exposed if, within 2 weeks of entering the study, that participant had been in contact with someone who had a PCR-confirmed or clinician-diagnosed COVID-19 case. Mobile phlebotomists in the prospective study collected whole blood, serum and a nasopharyngeal or oropharyngeal swab from every participant. Over a roughly two-month period, participants in the prospective study had the option of providing additional blood draws and questionnaires. Before DNA extraction, blood samples from the prospective study were shipped at room temperature or frozen.

TCRbeta CDR3 regions were amplified from genomic DNA by means of the immunoSEQ Assay, a bias-controlled multiplex PCR. The authors' analysis ran thus. Within the assay, amplification of reference gene primers was used to estimate how many nucleated cells each sample contained. Sequence reads were collapsed and filtered to measure the absolute abundance of every unique TCRbeta CDR3 rearrangement. For each sample, productive Simpson clonality was calculated by taking the square root of Simpson's diversity index across productive rearrangements. TCRdb stores this immuneACCESS table with in-frame sequences only. Part of the clones is absent; in the studies checked, under half of the shortfall reflects unresolved V genes, and no reason is known for the rest. V, J and clone size were drawn from that table, and D and trimming were deduced from the DNA. The sample includes some 300,000 clones, with just under 90% observed a single time. Under 3% of the sample comes from the top ten.

The clonotype comes from a woman aged 50 to 60 who had been exposed to COVID-19. The sequenced sample consisted of PBMCs or T cells enriched from blood (not recorded which).

The CDR3 protein sequence reads: CASSETGYQPQHF. The sequenced DNA is TGTGCCAGCTCCGAAACAGGATATCAGCCCCAGCATTTT. The chain employs TRBV6-5 and TRBJ1-5; a tentative D match to TRBD1 spans 5 bases. V sheds 8 bases and J sheds 5 bases, leaving 13 bases between their ends. Including cysteine and phenylalanine, the CDR3 has 13 amino acids. Only the CDR3 DNA stays, 39 bases, in frame from base 1. CDR1 MNHEY and CDR2 SVGAGI were looked up in the germline V gene.